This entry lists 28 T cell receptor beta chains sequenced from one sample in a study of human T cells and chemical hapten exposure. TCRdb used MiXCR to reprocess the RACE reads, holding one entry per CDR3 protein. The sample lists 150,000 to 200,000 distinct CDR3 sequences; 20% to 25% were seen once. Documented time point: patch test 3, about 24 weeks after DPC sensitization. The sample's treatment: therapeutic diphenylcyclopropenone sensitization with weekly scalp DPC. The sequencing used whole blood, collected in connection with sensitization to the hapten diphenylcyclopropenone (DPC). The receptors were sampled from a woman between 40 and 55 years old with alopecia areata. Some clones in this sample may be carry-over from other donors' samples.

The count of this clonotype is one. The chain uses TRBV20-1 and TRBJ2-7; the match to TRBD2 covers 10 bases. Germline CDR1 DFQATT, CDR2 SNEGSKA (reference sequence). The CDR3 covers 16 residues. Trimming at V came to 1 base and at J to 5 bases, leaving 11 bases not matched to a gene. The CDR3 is CSARVASGRIEDEQYF. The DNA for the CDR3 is TGCAGTGCTAGAGTTGCTAGCGGGAGAATCGAGGACGAGCAGTACTTC.

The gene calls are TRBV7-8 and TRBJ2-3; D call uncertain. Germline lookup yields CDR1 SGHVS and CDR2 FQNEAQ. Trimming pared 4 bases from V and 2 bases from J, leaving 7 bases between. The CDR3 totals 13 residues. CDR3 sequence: CASSSRPTDTQYF. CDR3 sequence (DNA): TGTGCCAGCAGCTCTAGACCCACAGATACGCAGTATTTT. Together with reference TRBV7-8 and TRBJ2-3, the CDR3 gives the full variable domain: GAGVSQSPRYKVAKRGQDVALRCDPISGHVSLFWYQQALGQGPEFLTYFQNEAQLDKSGLPSDRFFAERPEGSVSTLKIQRTQQEDSAVYLCASSSRPTDTQYFGPGTRLTVL.

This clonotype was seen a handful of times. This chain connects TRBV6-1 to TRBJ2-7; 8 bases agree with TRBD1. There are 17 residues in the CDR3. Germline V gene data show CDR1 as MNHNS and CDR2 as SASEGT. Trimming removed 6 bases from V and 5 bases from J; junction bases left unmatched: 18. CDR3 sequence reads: CASRRYNRDRSSDEQYF. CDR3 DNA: TGTGCCAGCAGAAGATATAACCGGGACAGGTCTTCGGACGAGCAGTACTTC.

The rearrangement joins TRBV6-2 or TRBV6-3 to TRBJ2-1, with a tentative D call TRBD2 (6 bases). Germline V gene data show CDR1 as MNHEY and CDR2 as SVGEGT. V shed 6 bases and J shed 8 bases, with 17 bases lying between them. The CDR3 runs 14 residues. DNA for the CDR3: TGTGCCAGCAGCCTCTACTGGTGGGAGGATGAGCAGTTCTTC. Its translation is CASSLYWWEDEQFF.

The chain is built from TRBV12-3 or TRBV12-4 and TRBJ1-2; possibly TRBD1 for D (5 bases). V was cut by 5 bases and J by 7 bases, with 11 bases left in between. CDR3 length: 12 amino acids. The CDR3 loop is CASSPRGLGYTF. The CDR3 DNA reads TGTGCCAGCAGTCCCCGGGGCCTTGGCTACACCTTC.

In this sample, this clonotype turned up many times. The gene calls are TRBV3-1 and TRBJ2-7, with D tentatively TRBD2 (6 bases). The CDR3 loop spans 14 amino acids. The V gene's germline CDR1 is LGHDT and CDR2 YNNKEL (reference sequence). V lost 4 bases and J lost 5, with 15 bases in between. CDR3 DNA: TGTGCCAGCAGCCGGAGGGGTAGCGATCACGAGCAGTACTTC. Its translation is CASSRRGSDHEQYF.

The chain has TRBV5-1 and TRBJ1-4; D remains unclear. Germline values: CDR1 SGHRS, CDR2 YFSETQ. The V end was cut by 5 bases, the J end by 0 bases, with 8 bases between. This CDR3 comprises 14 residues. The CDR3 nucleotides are TGCGCCAGCAGTTTTACAGCAACTAATGAAAAACTGTTTTTT. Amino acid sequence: CASSFTATNEKLFF.

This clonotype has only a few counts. This CDR3 reads CASSFGGLTNTGELFF. CDR3 bases: TGTGCCAGCAGTTTTGGGGGACTTACGAACACCGGGGAGCTGTTTTTT. This rearrangement joins TRBV28 to TRBJ2-2; tentatively, D is TRBD2 (6 bases). V gave up 3 bases and J gave up 0 bases, with 11 bases separating them. The CDR3 extends over 16 amino acids. In germline, CDR1 is MDHEN, CDR2 SYDVKM. Filled out from reference TRBV28 and TRBJ2-2, the complete variable domain reads DVKVTQSSRYLVKRTGEKVFLECVQDMDHENMFWYRQDPGLGLRLIYFSYDVKMKEKGDIPEGYSVSREKKERFSLILESASTNQTSMYLCASSFGGLTNTGELFFGEGSRLTVL.

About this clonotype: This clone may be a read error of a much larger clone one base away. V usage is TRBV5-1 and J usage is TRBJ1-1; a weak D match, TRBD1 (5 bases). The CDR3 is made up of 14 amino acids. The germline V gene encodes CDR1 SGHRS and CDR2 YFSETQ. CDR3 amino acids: CAGSLEGANTEAFF. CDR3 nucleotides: TGCGCCGGCAGCTTGGAAGGGGCCAACACTGAAGCTTTCTTT.

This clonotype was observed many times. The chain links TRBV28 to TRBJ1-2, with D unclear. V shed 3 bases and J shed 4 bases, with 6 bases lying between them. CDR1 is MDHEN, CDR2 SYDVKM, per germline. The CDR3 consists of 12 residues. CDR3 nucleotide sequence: TGTGCCAGCAGTTTGATAGCCTATGGCTACACCTTC. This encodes CASSLIAYGYTF.

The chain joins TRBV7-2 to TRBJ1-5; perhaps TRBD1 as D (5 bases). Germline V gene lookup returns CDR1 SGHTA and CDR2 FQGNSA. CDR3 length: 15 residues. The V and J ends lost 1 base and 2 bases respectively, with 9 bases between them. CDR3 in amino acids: CASSLVGGGNQPQHF. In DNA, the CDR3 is TGTGCCAGCAGCTTAGTCGGGGGAGGCAATCAGCCCCAGCATTTT.

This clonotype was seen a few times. The CDR3 bases are TGTGCCAGCAGTTACGGTGGGAGCAATCAGCCCCAGCATTTT. Amino acids: CASSYGGSNQPQHF. The rearrangement uses TRBV6-2 or TRBV6-3 and TRBJ1-5; no clear D. The germline CDR1 and CDR2 sequences are MNHEY and SVGEGT. Deletions cut 2 bases from V and 1 base from J, with 6 bases between. The CDR3 runs to 14 residues.

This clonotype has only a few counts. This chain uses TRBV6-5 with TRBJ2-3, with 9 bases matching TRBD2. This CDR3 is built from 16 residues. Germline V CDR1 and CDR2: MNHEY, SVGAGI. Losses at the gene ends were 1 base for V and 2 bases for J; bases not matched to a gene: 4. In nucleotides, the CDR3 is TGTGCCAGCAGTTACTGGCTAGCGGGACCCACAGATACGCAGTATTTT. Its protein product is CASSYWLAGPTDTQYF.

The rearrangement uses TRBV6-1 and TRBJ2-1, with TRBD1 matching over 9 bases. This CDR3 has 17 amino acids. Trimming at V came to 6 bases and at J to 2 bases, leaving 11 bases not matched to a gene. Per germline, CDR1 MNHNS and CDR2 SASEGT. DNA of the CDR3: TGTGCCAGCAGGGGACAGATGAGGACAGGGGCCTACAATGAGCAGTTCTTC. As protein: CASRGQMRTGAYNEQFF.

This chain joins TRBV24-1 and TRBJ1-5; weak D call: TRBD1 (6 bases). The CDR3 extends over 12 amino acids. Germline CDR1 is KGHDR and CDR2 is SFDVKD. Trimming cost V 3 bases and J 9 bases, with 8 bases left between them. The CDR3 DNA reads TGTGCCACCAGTGATCCCAGGGGGCCCCAGCATTTT. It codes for CATSDPRGPQHF.

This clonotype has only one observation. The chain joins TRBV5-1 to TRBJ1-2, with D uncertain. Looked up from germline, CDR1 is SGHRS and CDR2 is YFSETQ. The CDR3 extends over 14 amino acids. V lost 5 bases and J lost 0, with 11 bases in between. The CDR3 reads CASSSDSPNYGYTF. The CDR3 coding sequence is TGCGCCAGCAGTTCAGACTCGCCTAACTATGGCTACACCTTC.

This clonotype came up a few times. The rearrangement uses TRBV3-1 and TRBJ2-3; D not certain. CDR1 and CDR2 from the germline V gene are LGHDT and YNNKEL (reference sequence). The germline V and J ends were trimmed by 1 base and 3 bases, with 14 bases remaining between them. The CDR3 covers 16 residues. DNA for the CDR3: TGTGCCAGCAGCCAAGGTACGGGCTTTGGGACAGATACGCAGTATTTT. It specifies CASSQGTGFGTDTQYF.

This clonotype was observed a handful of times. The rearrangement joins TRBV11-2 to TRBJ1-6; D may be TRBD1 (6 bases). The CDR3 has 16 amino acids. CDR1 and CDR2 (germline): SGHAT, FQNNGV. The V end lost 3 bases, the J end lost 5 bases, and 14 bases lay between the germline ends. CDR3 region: CASSLGKGDNNSPLHF. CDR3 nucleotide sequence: TGTGCCAGCAGCTTGGGGAAGGGGGACAATAATTCACCCCTCCACTTT.

The CDR3 nucleotides are TGTGCCAGCAGACGACAGGGGGTGTTAGGGGACATTCAGTACTTC. Translated, it gives CASRRQGVLGDIQYF. The chain employs TRBV6-5 and TRBJ2-4; 9 nucleotides agree with TRBD1. Trimming took 6 bases from V and 8 from J; bases not matched to a gene: 11. The CDR3 loop spans 15 amino acids. CDR1 MNHEY and CDR2 SVGAGI come from the germline V gene.

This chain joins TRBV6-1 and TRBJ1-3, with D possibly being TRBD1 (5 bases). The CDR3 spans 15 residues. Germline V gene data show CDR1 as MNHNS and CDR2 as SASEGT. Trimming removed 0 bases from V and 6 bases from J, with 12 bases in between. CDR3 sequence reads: CASSEATAKENTIYF. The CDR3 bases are TGTGCCAGCAGTGAAGCGACAGCAAAGGAAAACACCATATATTTT.

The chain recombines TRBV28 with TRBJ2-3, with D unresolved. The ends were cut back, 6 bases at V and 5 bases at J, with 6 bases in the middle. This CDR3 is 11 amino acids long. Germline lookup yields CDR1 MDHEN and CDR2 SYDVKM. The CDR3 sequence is CASRLLDTQYF. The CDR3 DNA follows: TGTGCCAGCAGGCTTCTAGATACGCAGTATTTT.

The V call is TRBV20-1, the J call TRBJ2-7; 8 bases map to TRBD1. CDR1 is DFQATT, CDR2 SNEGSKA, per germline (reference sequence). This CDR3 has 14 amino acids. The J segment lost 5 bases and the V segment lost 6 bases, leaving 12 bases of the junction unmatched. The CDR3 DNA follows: TGCAGTGCCTACCGCAGCAGGGGGCTCCACGAGCAGTACTTC. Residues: CSAYRSRGLHEQYF.

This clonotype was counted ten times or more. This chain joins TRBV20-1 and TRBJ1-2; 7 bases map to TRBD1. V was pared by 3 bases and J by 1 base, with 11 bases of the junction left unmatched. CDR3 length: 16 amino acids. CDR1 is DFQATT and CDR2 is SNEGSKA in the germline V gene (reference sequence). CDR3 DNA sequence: TGCAGTGCTAGGATGGCCTCGAACAGGGGTAACTATGGCTACACCTTC. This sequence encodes CSARMASNRGNYGYTF.

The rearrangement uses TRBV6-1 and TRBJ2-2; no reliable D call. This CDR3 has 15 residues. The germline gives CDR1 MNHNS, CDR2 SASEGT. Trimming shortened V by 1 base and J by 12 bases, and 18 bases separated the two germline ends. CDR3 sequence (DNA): TGTGCCAGCAGTGAAGGTTCGGCAGGACGCGAGAAGCTGTTTTTT. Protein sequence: CASSEGSAGREKLFF.

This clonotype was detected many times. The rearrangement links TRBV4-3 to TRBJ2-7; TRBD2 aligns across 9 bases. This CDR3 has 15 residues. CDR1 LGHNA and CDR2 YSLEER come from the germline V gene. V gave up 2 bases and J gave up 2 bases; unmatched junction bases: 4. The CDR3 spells CASSQNSGSAYEQYF. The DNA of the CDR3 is TGCGCCAGCAGCCAAAATAGCGGGAGTGCCTACGAGCAGTACTTC.

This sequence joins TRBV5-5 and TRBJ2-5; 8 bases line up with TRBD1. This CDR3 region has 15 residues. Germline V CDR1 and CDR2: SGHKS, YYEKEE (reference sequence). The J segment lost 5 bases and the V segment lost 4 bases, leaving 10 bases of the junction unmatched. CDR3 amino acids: CASSPRTGSGETQYF. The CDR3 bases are TGTGCCAGCAGCCCGAGGACAGGGTCCGGCGAGACCCAGTACTTC.

CDR3 region: CASSLDGRVEQFF. The CDR3, as DNA: TGTGCCAGCAGCTTAGACGGGAGGGTGGAGCAGTTCTTC. This sequence joins TRBV7-6 and TRBJ2-1; 8 bases agree with TRBD2. The V segment lost 1 base and the J segment 10 bases; nucleotides outside the gene matches: 3. CDR3 size: 13 residues. Germline CDR1 and CDR2: SGHVS and FNYEAQ.

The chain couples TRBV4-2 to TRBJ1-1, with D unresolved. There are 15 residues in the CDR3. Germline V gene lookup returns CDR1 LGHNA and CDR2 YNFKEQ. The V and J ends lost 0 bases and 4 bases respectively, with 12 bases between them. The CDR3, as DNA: TGTGCCAGCAGCCAAGATCGGGCACGAAGCACTGAAGCTTTCTTT. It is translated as CASSQDRARSTEAFF.